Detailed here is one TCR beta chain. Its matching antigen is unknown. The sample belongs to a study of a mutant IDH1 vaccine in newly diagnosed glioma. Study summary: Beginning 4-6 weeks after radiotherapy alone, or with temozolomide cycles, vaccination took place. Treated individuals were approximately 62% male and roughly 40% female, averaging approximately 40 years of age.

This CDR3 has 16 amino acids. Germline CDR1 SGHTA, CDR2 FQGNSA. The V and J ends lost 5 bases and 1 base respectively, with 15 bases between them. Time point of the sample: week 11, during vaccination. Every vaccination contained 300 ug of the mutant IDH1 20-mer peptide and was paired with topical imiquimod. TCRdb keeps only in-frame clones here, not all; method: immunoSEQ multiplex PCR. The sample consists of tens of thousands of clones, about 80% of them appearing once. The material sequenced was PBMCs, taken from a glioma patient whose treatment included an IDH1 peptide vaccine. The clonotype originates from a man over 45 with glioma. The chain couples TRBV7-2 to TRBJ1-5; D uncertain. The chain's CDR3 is CASSLGPGRSNQPQHF. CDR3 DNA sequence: TGTGCCAGCAGCCTAGGCCCCGGGAGGAGCAATCAGCCCCAGCATTTT.